The clone carrying this T cell receptor beta chain turned up a few times. Its antigen is undetermined. The donors were all healthy and Caucasian. The data are from a study of identical twins. Study-wide findings and caveats: Compared with unrelated sharing, twin-shared out-of-frame alpha sequences had more low-probability sequences. Insertion counts were lower in abundant cord blood beta clonotypes, a trend that memory repertoires did not show.

MiXCR, run by TCRdb on the 5' RACE reads, gives a single entry per CDR3 protein. Of roughly 700,000 distinct CDR3 sequences listed, over 8.5% are singletons. The germline V gene encodes CDR1 LNHNV and CDR2 YYDKDF (reference sequence). There are 16 residues in the CDR3. Trimming shortened V by 5 bases and J by 1 base, and 16 bases separated the two germline ends. This same sample was also taken into another study, of yellow fever vaccine responses in identical twins.

V usage is TRBV15 and J usage is TRBJ2-3, with D possibly being TRBD1 (6 bases). This TCR derives from a woman aged 18-30 years in good health. The sequencing sample was made of PBMCs. CDR3 sequence: CATSLGVDRRTDTQYF. In DNA form, the CDR3 reads TGTGCCACCAGCCTCGGGGTGGACAGACGCACAGATACGCAGTATTTT.